The T cell receptor beta chain described here comes from a study of cytomegalovirus exposure and HLA in healthy donors. Germline V gene data show CDR1 as SNHLY and CDR2 as FYNNEI. Trimming at V came to 4 bases and at J to 5 bases, leaving 6 bases not matched to a gene. The CDR3 loop spans 16 amino acids. In the PCR, 60 Vbeta and 13 Jbeta primers were used. TCRdb keeps only in-frame clones here, not all; method: immunoSEQ multiplex PCR. The sample shows over 85,000 clones, roughly 79% of them seen only once. The TCR comes from a woman in her thirties or forties in good health and CMV-seronegative. The sequenced material came from PBMCs. The gene calls are TRBV2 and TRBJ1-4; 11 bases fit TRBD1. This chain's CDR3 is CASSGTGGRGNEKLFF. Written as DNA, the CDR3 is TGTGCCAGCAGTGGGACAGGGGGCAGGGGAAATGAAAAACTGTTTTTT.